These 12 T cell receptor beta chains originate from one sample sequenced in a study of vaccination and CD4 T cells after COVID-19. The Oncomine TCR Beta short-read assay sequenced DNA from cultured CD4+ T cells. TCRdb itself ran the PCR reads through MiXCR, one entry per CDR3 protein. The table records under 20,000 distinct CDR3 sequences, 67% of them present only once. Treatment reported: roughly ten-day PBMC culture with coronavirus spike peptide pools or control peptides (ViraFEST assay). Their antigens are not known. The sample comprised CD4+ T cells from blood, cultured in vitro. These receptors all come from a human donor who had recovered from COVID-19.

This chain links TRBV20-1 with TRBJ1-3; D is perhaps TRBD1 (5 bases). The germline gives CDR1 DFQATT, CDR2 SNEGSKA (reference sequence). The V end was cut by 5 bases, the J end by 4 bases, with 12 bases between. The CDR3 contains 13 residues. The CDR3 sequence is CSAHGTAGNTIYF. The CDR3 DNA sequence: TGCAGTGCTCACGGGACGGCCGGAAACACCATATATTTT.

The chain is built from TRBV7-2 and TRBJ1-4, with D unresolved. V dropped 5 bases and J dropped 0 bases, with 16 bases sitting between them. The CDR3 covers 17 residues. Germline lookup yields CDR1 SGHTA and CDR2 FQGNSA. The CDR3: CASSPRGGLATNEKLFF. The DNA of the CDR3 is TGTGCCAGCAGCCCACGAGGCGGGTTGGCAACTAATGAAAAACTGTTTTTT.

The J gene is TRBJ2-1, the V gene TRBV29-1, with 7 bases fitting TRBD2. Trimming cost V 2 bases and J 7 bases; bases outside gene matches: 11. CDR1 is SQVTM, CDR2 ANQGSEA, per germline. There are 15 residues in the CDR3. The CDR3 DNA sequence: TGCAGCGTTGAACAGGGAGGGAAATGGGTTAATGAGCAGTTCTTC. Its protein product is CSVEQGGKWVNEQFF.

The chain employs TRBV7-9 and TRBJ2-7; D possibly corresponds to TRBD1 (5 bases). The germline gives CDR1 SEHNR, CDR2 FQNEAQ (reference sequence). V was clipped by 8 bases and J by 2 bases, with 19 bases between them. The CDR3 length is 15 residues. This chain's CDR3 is CASLRADRNPYEQYF. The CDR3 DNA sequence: TGTGCCAGCCTCAGGGCAGACCGAAATCCCTACGAGCAGTACTTC.

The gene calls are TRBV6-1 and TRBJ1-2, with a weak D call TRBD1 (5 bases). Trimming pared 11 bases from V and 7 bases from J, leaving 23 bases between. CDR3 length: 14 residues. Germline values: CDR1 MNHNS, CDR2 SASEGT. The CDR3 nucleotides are TGTGCCGCTATGCCCGGGGACTCACGGGGTGGCTACACCTTC. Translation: CAAMPGDSRGGYTF.

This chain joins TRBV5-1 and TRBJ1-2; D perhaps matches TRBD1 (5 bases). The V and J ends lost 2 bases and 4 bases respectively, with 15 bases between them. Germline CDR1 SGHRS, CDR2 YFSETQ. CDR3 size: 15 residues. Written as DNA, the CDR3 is TGCGCCAGCAGCTTATACGGGGCCACCAGCTATGGCTACACCTTC. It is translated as CASSLYGATSYGYTF.

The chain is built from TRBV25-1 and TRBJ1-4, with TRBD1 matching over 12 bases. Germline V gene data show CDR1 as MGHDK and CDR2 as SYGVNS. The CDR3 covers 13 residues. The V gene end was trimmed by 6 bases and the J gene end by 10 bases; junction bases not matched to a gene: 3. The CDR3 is CASRGTGGGKLFF. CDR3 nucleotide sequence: TGTGCCAGCAGAGGGACAGGGGGCGGAAAACTGTTTTTT.

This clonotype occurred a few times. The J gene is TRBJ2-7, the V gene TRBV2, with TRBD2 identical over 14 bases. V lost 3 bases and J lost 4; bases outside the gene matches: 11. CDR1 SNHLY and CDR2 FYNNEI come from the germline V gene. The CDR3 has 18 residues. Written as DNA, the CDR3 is TGTGCCAGCAGTGACCTGGGCAGGGGACTAGCGGGAGTGTACGAGCAGTACTTC. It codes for CASSDLGRGLAGVYEQYF.

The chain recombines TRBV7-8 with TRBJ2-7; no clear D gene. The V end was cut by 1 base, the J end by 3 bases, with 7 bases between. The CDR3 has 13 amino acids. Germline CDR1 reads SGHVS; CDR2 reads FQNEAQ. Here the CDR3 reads CASSLVPDYEQYF. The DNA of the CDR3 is TGTGCCAGCAGCTTAGTTCCGGACTACGAGCAGTACTTC.

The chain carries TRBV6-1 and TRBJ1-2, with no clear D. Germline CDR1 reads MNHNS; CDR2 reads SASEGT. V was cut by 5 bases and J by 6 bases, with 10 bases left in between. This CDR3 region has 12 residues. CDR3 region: CASSPLVHGYTF. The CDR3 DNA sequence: TGTGCCAGCAGTCCCCTCGTCCATGGCTACACCTTC.

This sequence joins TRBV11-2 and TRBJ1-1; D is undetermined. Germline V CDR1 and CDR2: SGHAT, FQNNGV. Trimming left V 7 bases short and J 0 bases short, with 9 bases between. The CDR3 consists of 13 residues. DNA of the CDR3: TGTGCCAGCACCCAAGGGATGAACACTGAAGCTTTCTTT. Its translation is CASTQGMNTEAFF. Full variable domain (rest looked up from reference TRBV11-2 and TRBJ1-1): EAGVAQSPRYKIIEKRQSVAFWCNPISGHATLYWYQQILGQGPKLLIQFQNNGVVDDSQLPKDRFSAERLKGVDSTLKIQPAKLEDSAVYLCASTQGMNTEAFFGQGTRLTVV.

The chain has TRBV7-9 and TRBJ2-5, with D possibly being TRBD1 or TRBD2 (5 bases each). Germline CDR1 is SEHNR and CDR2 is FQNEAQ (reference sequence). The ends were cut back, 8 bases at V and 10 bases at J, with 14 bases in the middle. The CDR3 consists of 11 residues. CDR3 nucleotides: TGTGCCAGCGAAGGGGAGAACGTCCAGTACTTC. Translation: CASEGENVQYF.